The rows below give T cell receptor beta chains drawn from one sample of a study of control samples from healthy donors and cancer patients. Sequenced by immunoSEQ multiplex PCR; TCRdb stores in-frame clones only, minus some. The table includes around 31,000 clones, roughly 94% detected once. Input material: blood. These receptors originate from a man in his 60s in good health. Each CDR3 is given without its conserved first and last residue. A D gene is named only where the DNA matches it firmly.

TRBD1,14,TRBJ2-5,TRBV5-1,ASSLRGQGGQETQY
-,12,TRBJ1-1,TRBV6-1,ASSSRSRAEGAF
TRBD2,15,TRBJ2-3,TRBV11-2,ASSDRVRTSGTDTQY
TRBD1,14,TRBJ1-5,TRBV19,ASSRRGTGDNQPQH
-,13,TRBJ1-1,TRBV7-2,ASSPNRFGQSRAF
TRBD2,13,TRBJ2-3,TRBV7-2,ASSNLAGGRNTQY
-,12,TRBJ2-5,TRBV6-1,ASSEQGGEETQY
-,13,TRBJ2-1,TRBV7-2,ASSSAGALRYEQF
TRBD2,11,TRBJ2-3,TRBV29-1,SVVAGGTDTQY
TRBD1,14,TRBJ2-2,TRBV5-5,ASSLVGTGGTGELF
-,13,TRBJ1-5,TRBV15,ATSMIRGARQPQH
-,11,TRBJ2-2,TRBV5-1,ASSAGKTGELF
-,9,TRBJ1-2,TRBV6-6,ASTTPGGYT
TRBD1,14,TRBJ1-6,TRBV19,ASSRGQGLDASPLH
-,12,TRBJ1-2,TRBV7-3,ASSLTGGQSGYT
-,11,TRBJ2-2,TRBV12-3/TRBV12-4,ASSLWGAGELF
TRBD2,13,TRBJ2-1,TRBV10-2,ASSDGTSGHNEQF
-,17,TRBJ1-3,TRBV4-1,ASSQDFYLTGITGNTIY
-,12,TRBJ2-7,TRBV7-2,ASSVGMGSYEQY
TRBD1,12,TRBJ2-5,TRBV6-5,ASSYRDRGETQY
-,11,TRBJ2-3,TRBV3-1/TRBV3-2,ASSQQGKNTQY
TRBD1,13,TRBJ1-1,TRBV9,ASTVGQGSSTEAF
-,11,TRBJ2-7,TRBV12-3/TRBV12-4,ASSPGRAYEQY
-,12,TRBJ1-2,TRBV20-1,SASDLSGINGYT
-,12,TRBJ1-5,TRBV24-1,ATSEGHPSKPQH
-,11,TRBJ2-1,TRBV7-2,ASSLSPGSEQF
-,14,TRBJ1-3,TRBV28,ASGPQAGGVGNTIY
-,11,TRBJ2-5,TRBV5-4,ASSFQGQETQY
-,14,TRBJ1-2,TRBV24-1,ATSDLDSTWTDGYT
-,11,TRBJ1-1,TRBV7-9,ASSLGMVYEAF
-,12,TRBJ1-1,TRBV7-8,ASSLDNQNTEAF
-,13,TRBJ2-6,TRBV5-6,ASRGGFSGANVLT
-,15,TRBJ1-2,TRBV7-2,ASSLGAWDTRFYGYT
TRBD1,11,TRBJ1-4,TRBV7-9,ASSFQGAQKLF
TRBD1,9,TRBJ1-1,TRBV19,ASSGTVHAF
TRBD2,14,TRBJ2-1,TRBV6-2/TRBV6-3,ASSYDGRGAYNEQF
-,13,TRBJ1-2,TRBV9,ASSVHHQGFQGYT
-,13,TRBJ2-1,TRBV3-1/TRBV3-2,ASSHRQFSYNEQF
-,12,TRBJ1-1,TRBV7-2,ASSLGRWNTEAF
-,9,TRBJ1-6,TRBV28,ASRQVSPLH
-,12,TRBJ1-5,TRBV6-5,ASSYIGSNQPQH
TRBD1,14,TRBJ2-2,TRBV10-1,ASRGDSWANTGELF
-,11,TRBJ2-3,TRBV19,ASSILRTDTQY
-,9,TRBJ1-1,TRBV5-5,ASTLTTEAF
TRBD1,13,TRBJ1-2,TRBV6-6,ASSSEDRENYGYT
-,16,TRBJ1-5,TRBV28,ASSFRWVVQGYNQPQH
-,12,TRBJ1-5,TRBV19,ASREGVSNQPQH
-,11,TRBJ1-2,TRBV7-2,ASSQQTNYGYT
-,15,TRBJ2-1,TRBV7-9,ASSKLIGLSSYNEQF
TRBD1,14,TRBJ2-2,TRBV4-2,ASSPRDREATGELF
TRBD1,13,TRBJ1-2,TRBV6-1,ASSENRQGMGGYT
TRBD2,13,TRBJ2-5,TRBV13,ASSFRTSGDETQY
TRBD1,14,TRBJ1-2,TRBV7-2,ASSPLAGTGLYGYT